This TCR beta chain was recorded in a study of T cell responses to AZD1222 COVID-19 vaccine. Study results and caveats: Nearly half of unique spike-specific TCRs reportedly avoided B.1.351 and B.1.1.7 mutated regions. There were repertoire samples only from the period after the peak T cell response.

CDR3 size: 10 residues. V was trimmed by 10 bases and J by 8 bases, leaving 11 bases between them. Assay: immunoSEQ multiplex PCR; the TCRdb copy retains only in-frame clones and omits some. Of more than 150,000 clones detected, over 80% appear once; the ten largest clones hold 2.5% to 3%. About this clone: Its antigen is undetermined.

The TCR sequence derives from an adult in good health. The sequencing used peripheral blood, collected on day 0 of MenACWY control vaccination. The chain is built from TRBV12-3 or TRBV12-4 and TRBJ1-1; D remains unclear. This CDR3 reads CATEANEAFF. The CDR3, as DNA: TGTGCCACCGAAGCAAACGAAGCTTTCTTT.